Shown below are 14 T cell receptor beta chains from a single sample sequenced in a study of blood T cell repertoires in COVID-19. The repertoire was sequenced with immunoSEQ multiplex PCR; TCRdb's copy has only in-frame clones and lacks some. The sample holds roughly 160,000 clones; approximately 90% are singletons and the top ten take approximately 2.1%. Material: peripheral blood. The receptors derive from a man aged 45-65 years who had recovered from COVID-19.

This chain joins TRBV6-4 and TRBJ2-3; D possibly corresponds to TRBD1 (5 bases). V was shortened by 7 bases and J by 4 bases, with 12 bases between the two germline ends. The CDR3 totals 13 residues. Germline V gene sequence: CDR1 MRHNA, CDR2 SNTAGT. The CDR3 DNA is TGTGCCAGCACCTTGGTAGGGGCAGATACGCAGTATTTT. The encoded protein is CASTLVGADTQYF.

V gene TRBV5-5 combines with J gene TRBJ1-3; D possibly corresponds to TRBD1 (5 bases). The CDR3 runs 14 residues. CDR1 is SGHKS and CDR2 is YYEKEE in the germline V gene (reference sequence). V was pared by 4 bases and J by 0 bases, with 8 bases between. The DNA for the CDR3 is TGTGCCAGCAGCCGGGGGAGCTCTGGAAACACCATATATTTT. Its translation is CASSRGSSGNTIYF.

The genes are TRBV13 and TRBJ1-1, with D possibly matching TRBD1 (5 bases). This CDR3 is 16 amino acids long. The V gene lost 0 bases and the J gene lost 2 bases, with 13 bases spanning the gap. In germline, CDR1 is PRHDT, CDR2 FYEKMQ (reference sequence). In DNA, the CDR3 is TGTGCCAGCAGCTTAGGCCGGGCGGGGACTAACACTGAAGCTTTCTTT. This codes for CASSLGRAGTNTEAFF.

The genes are TRBV7-9 and TRBJ1-2; D unresolved. The CDR3 is 12 residues long. Germline V gene sequence: CDR1 SEHNR, CDR2 FQNEAQ (reference sequence). Trimming removed 2 bases from V and 8 bases from J, with 9 bases in between. The CDR3 loop is CASSLSTEGYTF. The CDR3 DNA is TGTGCCAGCAGCTTAAGTACGGAGGGCTACACCTTC. Full variable domain (rest looked up from reference TRBV7-9 and TRBJ1-2): DTGVSQNPRHKITKRGQNVTFRCDPISEHNRLYWYRQTLGQGPEFLTYFQNEAQLEKSRLLSDRFSAERPKGSFSTLEIQRTEQGDSAMYLCASSLSTEGYTFGSGTRLTVV.

The chain carries TRBV6-6 and TRBJ2-1; D perhaps matches TRBD2 (6 bases). Trimming shortened V by 5 bases and J by 0 bases, and 17 bases separated the two germline ends. Germline assignment: CDR1 MNHNY and CDR2 SVGAGI (reference sequence). This CDR3 region has 17 residues. The CDR3 reads CASSPFSSASSYNEQFF. The DNA of the CDR3 is TGTGCCAGCAGTCCATTTTCTAGCGCTAGCTCCTACAATGAGCAGTTCTTC.

V and J are TRBV7-2 and TRBJ2-2, with D tentatively TRBD2 (6 bases). V lost 4 bases and J 3 bases, leaving 9 bases between the germline ends. Germline V lookup: CDR1 SGHTA, CDR2 FQGNSA. The CDR3 consists of 14 residues. The CDR3 reads CASSSGLYTGELFF. CDR3 DNA: TGTGCCAGCAGCTCGGGACTTTACACCGGGGAGCTGTTTTTT.

The V call is TRBV28, the J call TRBJ1-4; TRBD1 is a possible D gene (6 bases). Germline V lookup: CDR1 MDHEN, CDR2 SYDVKM. Trimming cost V 6 bases and J 12 bases, with 14 bases left between them. This CDR3 has 12 amino acids. The CDR3 nucleotides read TGTGCCAGCAGATCTGGGGGCGAACAACTGTTTTTT. As protein: CASRSGGEQLFF.

The chain employs TRBV18 and TRBJ2-1, with D perhaps TRBD1 (6 bases). The CDR3 totals 15 residues. Trimming shortened V by 5 bases and J by 9 bases, and 20 bases separated the two germline ends. Looked up from germline, CDR1 is KGHSH and CDR2 is LQKENI. This CDR3 reads CASSSPSTGYREQFF. CDR3 in DNA: TGTGCCAGCTCATCCCCTTCTACAGGGTACCGTGAGCAGTTCTTC. Supplemented by reference TRBV18 and TRBJ2-1, the full variable domain reads NAGVMQNPRHLVRRRGQEARLRCSPMKGHSHVYWYRQLPEEGLKFMVYLQKENIIDESGMPKERFSAEFPKEGPSILRIQQVVRGDSAAYFCASSSPSTGYREQFFGPGTRLTVL.

The V and J genes are TRBV11-2 and TRBJ2-7; the match to TRBD1 covers 7 bases. This CDR3 contains 14 residues. Per the germline V gene, CDR1 is SGHAT and CDR2 is FQNNGV. The ends lost 2 bases at V and 6 bases at J; junction bases unmatched: 7. CDR3: CASSLSRYRGEQYF. CDR3 nucleotides: TGTGCCAGCAGCTTAAGTAGGTACAGGGGCGAGCAGTACTTC.

The chain uses TRBV11-3 and TRBJ2-7, with D possibly matching TRBD2 (6 bases). Trimming pared 5 bases from V and 7 bases from J, leaving 21 bases between. Per the germline V gene, CDR1 is SGHNT and CDR2 is YENEEA. There are 15 residues in the CDR3. CDR3 residues: CASSPSQEGTREQYF. The CDR3 nucleotides are TGTGCCAGCAGCCCCTCTCAGGAGGGAACGAGGGAGCAGTACTTC.

The V call is TRBV6-5, the J call TRBJ2-5; 8 nucleotides align to TRBD1. This CDR3 is built from 15 residues. In germline, CDR1 is MNHEY, CDR2 SVGAGI. J lost 3 bases, V lost 2 bases, and 5 bases had no gene match. DNA of the CDR3: TGTGCCAGCAGTTACCGGGACAGGTTTAAAGAGACCCAGTACTTC. Residues: CASSYRDRFKETQYF.

The chain is built from TRBV7-8 and TRBJ1-4; TRBD1 aligns across 7 bases. V lost 2 bases and J lost 4; bases outside the gene matches: 4. The length of the CDR3 is 15 residues. CDR1 and CDR2 from the germline V gene are SGHVS and FQNEAQ. The CDR3 protein is CASSLRQGDNEKLFF. CDR3 coding DNA: TGTGCCAGCAGCTTAAGACAGGGTGATAATGAAAAACTGTTTTTT.

The J gene is TRBJ1-5, the V gene TRBV28; D is perhaps TRBD1 (6 bases). V gave up 5 bases and J gave up 7 bases, with 18 bases separating them. Per the germline V gene, CDR1 is MDHEN and CDR2 is SYDVKM. This CDR3 has 15 residues. CDR3 DNA sequence: TGTGCCAGCAGTCCCGGGGGGGGCTTGTGGCAGCCCCAGCATTTT. Its translation: CASSPGGGLWQPQHF.

V gene TRBV9 combines with J gene TRBJ2-5, with TRBD1 matching over 7 bases. CDR3 size: 14 residues. V was clipped by 0 bases and J by 4 bases; unmatched bases: 3. Germline V gives CDR1 SGDLS, CDR2 YYNGEE. CDR3: CASSVAQGSETQYF. CDR3 in DNA: TGTGCCAGCAGCGTAGCACAGGGGTCAGAGACCCAGTACTTC.